The clone carrying this T cell receptor (beta chain) was seen more than once but under ten times. Its antigen is not known. This specimen comes from a study of T-cell memory formation after mild COVID-19. Study as a whole: The two donors had largely donor-specific TCR clusters. The study's findings and limits: Later expanders leaned toward CD4+, whereas clones contracting from day 15 to 85 were balanced CD4/CD8. Memory sampled before infection contained some responding clones, suggesting cross-reactive memory joined.

TCRalpha and TCRbeta libraries used 5'RACE with constant-segment primers and UMIs. A single record per CDR3 protein comes from TCRdb applying MiXCR to the 5' RACE reads. Among 150,000 to 200,000 distinct CDR3 sequences listed, 11% were seen once. Germline V gives CDR1 ENHRY, CDR2 SYGVKD. Trimming left V 10 bases short and J 2 bases short, with 13 bases between. CDR3 length: 13 residues. This chain connects TRBV10-3 to TRBJ2-3; no definite D call. Sequences were obtained from PBMCs or a T cell subset sorted from them (not recorded which). This receptor was identified in a man aged 18 to 29 who had mild COVID-19 (a few samples of this study predate the infection). Cell type and time point are not known. The CDR3 protein is CATRDSLTDTQYF. CDR3 nucleotides: TGTGCCACCCGAGATTCGCTCACAGATACGCAGTATTTT.